This T cell receptor beta chain was identified in a study of blood T cell repertoires in COVID-19. Turning to the study itself: Both acute and convalescent COVID-19 samples were obtained from the United States, Italy and Spain. Sample material is recorded as cDNA or gDNA derived from T cells, B-cell-depleted T cells, or PBMCs.

In the authors' workflow: Amplification from reference gene primers served as the basis for estimated nucleated cell counts. Assay used: immunoSEQ multiplex PCR; TCRdb lists only in-frame clones, some missing. The D gene and trimming were derived from the DNA, and the V and J assignments and clone size from that table. The table has 200,000 to 250,000 clones, about 80% seen once. Trimming took 0 bases from V and 0 from J, leaving 18 bases between them. Germline V gene sequence: CDR1 MGHRA, CDR2 YSYEKL. The CDR3 length is 20 residues. This chain uses TRBV4-1 with TRBJ2-6, with a tentative D call TRBD2 (6 bases). The receptor was isolated from a woman aged 25 to 45 who had recovered from COVID-19. Sequences were obtained from peripheral blood. The CDR3: CASSQDPLLRGTSGANVLTF. The CDR3 coding sequence is TGCGCCAGCAGCCAAGACCCCCTTTTGCGGGGTACCTCTGGGGCCAACGTCCTGACTTTC.